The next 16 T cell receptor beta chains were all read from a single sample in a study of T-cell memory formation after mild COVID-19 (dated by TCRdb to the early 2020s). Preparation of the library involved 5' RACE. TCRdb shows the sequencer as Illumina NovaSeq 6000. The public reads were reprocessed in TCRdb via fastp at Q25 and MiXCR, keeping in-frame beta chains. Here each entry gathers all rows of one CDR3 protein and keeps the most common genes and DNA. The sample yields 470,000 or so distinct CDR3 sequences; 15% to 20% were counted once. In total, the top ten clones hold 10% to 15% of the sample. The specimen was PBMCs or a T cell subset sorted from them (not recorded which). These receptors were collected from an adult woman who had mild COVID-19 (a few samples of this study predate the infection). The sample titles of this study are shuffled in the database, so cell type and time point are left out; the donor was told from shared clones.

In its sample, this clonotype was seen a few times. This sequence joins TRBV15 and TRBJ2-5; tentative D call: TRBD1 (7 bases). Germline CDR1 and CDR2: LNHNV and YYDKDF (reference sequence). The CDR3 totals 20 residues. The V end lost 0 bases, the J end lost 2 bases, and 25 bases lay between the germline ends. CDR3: CATSRDRRQGLHEAQETQYF. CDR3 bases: TGTGCCACCAGCAGAGATAGGCGACAGGGACTTCATGAGGCACAAGAGACCCAGTACTTC.

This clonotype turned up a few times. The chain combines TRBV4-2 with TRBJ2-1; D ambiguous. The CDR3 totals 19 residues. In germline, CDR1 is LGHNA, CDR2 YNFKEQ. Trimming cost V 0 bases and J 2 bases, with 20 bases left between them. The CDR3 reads CASSQESGLMVQPYNEQFF. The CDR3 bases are TGTGCCAGCAGCCAAGAAAGTGGCCTCATGGTTCAACCCTACAATGAGCAGTTCTTC.

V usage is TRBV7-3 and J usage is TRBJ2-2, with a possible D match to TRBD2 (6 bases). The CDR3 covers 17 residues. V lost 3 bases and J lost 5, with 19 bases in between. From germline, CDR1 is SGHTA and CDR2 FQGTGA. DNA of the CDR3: TGTGCCAGCAGCTTGATACCCAGCGGAGGGAGGACCGGGGAGCTGTTTTTT. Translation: CASSLIPSGGRTGELFF.

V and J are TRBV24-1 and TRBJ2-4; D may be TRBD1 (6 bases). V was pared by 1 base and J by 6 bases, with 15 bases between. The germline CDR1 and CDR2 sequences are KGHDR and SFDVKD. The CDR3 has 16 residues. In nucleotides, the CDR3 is TGTGCCACCAGTGATTTTTCCCCCGGCAGGGGAAACATTCAGTACTTC. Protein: CATSDFSPGRGNIQYF.

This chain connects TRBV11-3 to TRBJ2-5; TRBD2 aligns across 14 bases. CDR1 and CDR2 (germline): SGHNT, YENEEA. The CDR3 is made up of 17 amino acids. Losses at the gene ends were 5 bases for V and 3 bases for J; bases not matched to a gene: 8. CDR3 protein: CASSLRLAGGPKETQYF. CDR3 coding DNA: TGTGCCAGCAGCCTCAGACTAGCGGGAGGGCCGAAAGAGACCCAGTACTTC.

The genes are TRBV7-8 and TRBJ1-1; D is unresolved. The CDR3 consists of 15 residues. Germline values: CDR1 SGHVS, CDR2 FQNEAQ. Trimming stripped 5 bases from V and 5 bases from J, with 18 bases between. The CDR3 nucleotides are TGTGCCAGCAGCCCTAGTGCGGGCGCAAGGACTGAAGCTTTCTTT. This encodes CASSPSAGARTEAFF. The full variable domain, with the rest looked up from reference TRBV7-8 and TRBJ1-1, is GAGVSQSPRYKVAKRGQDVALRCDPISGHVSLFWYQQALGQGPEFLTYFQNEAQLDKSGLPSDRFFAERPEGSVSTLKIQRTQQEDSAVYLCASSPSAGARTEAFFGQGTRLTVV.

The CDR3 spells CACRTSEGRPSYNEQFF. In DNA form, the CDR3 reads TGTGCCTGCAGAACTTCCGAGGGGCGGCCGTCCTACAATGAGCAGTTCTTC. The V and J genes are TRBV19 and TRBJ2-1; possibly TRBD1 or TRBD2 for D (5 bases each). Germline V CDR1 and CDR2: LNHDA, SQIVND (reference sequence). Trimming stripped 11 bases from V and 1 base from J, with 24 bases between. The CDR3 is 17 amino acids.

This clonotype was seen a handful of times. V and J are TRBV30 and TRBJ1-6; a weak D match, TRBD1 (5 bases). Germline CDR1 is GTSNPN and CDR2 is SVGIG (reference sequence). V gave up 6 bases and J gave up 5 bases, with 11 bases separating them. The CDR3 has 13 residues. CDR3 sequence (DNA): TGTGCCTGTAAGACAGTGAATAATTCACCCCTCCACTTT. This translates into CACKTVNNSPLHF.

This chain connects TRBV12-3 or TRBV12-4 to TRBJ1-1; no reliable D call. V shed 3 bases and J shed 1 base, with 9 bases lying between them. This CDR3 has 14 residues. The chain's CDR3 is CASSFGPKNTEAFF. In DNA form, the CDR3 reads TGTGCCAGCAGTTTCGGACCGAAGAACACTGAAGCTTTCTTT.

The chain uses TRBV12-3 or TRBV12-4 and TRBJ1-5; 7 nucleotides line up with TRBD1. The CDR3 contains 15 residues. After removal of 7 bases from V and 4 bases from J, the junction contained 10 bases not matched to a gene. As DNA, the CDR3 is TGTGCCAGCACTCAGGGAGGGACAGAGAATCAGCCCCAGCATTTT. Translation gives CASTQGGTENQPQHF.

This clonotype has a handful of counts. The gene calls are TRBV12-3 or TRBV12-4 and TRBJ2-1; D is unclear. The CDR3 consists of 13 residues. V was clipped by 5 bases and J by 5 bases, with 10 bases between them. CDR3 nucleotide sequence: TGTGCCAGCAGTCTGCCCCTGAACAATGAGCAGTTCTTC. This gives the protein CASSLPLNNEQFF.

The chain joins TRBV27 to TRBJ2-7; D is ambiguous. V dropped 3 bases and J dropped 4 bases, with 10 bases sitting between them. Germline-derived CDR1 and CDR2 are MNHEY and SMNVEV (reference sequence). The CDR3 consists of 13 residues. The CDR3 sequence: CASSFVGKYEQYF. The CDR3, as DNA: TGTGCCAGCAGTTTTGTAGGGAAATACGAGCAGTACTTC.

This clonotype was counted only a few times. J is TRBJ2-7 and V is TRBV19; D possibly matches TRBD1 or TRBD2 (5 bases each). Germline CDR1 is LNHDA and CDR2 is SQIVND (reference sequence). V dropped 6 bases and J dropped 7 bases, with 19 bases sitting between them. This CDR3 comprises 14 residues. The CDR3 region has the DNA TGTGCCAGTAGATCCGGGACCAACTACGAAGAGCAGTACTTC. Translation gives CASRSGTNYEEQYF.

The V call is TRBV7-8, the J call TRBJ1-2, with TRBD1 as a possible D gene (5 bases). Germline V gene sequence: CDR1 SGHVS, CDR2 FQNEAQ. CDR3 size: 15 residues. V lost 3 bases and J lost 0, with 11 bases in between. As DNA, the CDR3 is TGTGCCAGCAGCTTCCGGGGGAGGGCTAACTATGGCTACACCTTC. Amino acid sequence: CASSFRGRANYGYTF.

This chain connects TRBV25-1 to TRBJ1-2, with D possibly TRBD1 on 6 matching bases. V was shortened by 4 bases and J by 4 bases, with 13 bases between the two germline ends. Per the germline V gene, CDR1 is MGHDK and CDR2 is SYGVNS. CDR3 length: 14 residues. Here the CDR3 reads CASSGGQTIYGYTF. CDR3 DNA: TGTGCCAGCAGTGGTGGACAGACCATCTATGGCTACACCTTC.

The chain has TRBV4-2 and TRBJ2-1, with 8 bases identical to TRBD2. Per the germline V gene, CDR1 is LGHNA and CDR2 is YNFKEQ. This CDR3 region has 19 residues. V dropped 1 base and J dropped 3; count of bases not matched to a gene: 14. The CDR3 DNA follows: TGTGCCAGCAGCCAAGTGGTAAAGGCGGGGGGCAACGGCTACAATGAGCAGTTCTTC. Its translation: CASSQVVKAGGNGYNEQFF.